This T cell receptor (beta chain) was retrieved from a study of PD-1 blockade in classical Hodgkin lymphoma. Time point meaning: cycle 4 day 1 (C4D1), after 5 to 7 weeks of nivolumab. Every one of the patients relapsed after autologous stem cell transplantation (brentuximab vedotin exposure was variable). Sequencing was performed with immunoSEQ multiplex PCR; in TCRdb, only in-frame clones are kept and a portion is missing. The sample records approximately 20,000 clones, over 60% being singletons. The CDR3 has 12 amino acids. Germline V lookup: CDR1 SGHTA, CDR2 FQGNSA. Deletions cut 1 base from V and 9 bases from J, with 7 bases between.

The V and J genes are TRBV7-2 and TRBJ2-1; D remains ambiguous. The sequence came from a human donor with classical Hodgkin lymphoma. The material sequenced was peripheral blood mononuclear cells (PBMCs), taken before the fourth cycle of nivolumab. This CDR3 is CASSLVFREQFF. As DNA, the CDR3 is TGTGCCAGCAGCTTAGTCTTCCGTGAGCAGTTCTTC.